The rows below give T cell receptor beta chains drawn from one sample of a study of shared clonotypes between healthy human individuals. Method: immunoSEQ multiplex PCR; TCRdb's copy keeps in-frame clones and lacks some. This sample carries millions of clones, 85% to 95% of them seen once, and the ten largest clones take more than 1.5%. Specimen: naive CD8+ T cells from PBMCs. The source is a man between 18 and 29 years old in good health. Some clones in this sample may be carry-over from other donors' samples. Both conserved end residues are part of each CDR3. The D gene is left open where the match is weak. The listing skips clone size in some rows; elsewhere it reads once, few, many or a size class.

CASGDGGAAFF | TGTGCTAGTGGGGATGGGGGAGCAGCTTTCTTT | TRBJ1-1 | TRBV12-5 | NA | few
CASSLGLAGGSEQYF | TGTGCCAGCAGCTTAGGCCTAGCGGGTGGCTCGGAGCAGTACTTC | TRBJ2-7 | TRBV13 | TRBD2 | NA
CASSPPRGAREKLFF | TGTGCCAGCAGCCCCCCACGGGGGGCAAGGGAAAAACTGTTTTTT | TRBJ1-4 | TRBV11-2 | NA | NA
CASSDRDYGYTF | TGTGCCAGCAGTGACAGGGATTATGGCTACACCTTC | TRBJ1-2 | TRBV11-3 | TRBD1 | NA
CASSLSDHNYGYTF | TGCGCCAGCAGCTTGTCGGACCACAACTATGGCTACACCTTC | TRBJ1-2 | TRBV5-1 | NA | NA
CASSQDKTRLLLREQYF | TGCGCCAGCAGCCAAGACAAGACTAGGCTTTTGCTCCGCGAGCAGTACTTC | TRBJ2-7 | TRBV4-1 | NA | once
CASSAPWAGGRDTQYF | TGTGCCAGCAGCGCACCCTGGGCGGGAGGGAGAGATACGCAGTATTTT | TRBJ2-3 | TRBV9 | TRBD2 | NA
CASSTGTEVNTEAFF | TGTGCCAGTAGTACAGGGACAGAAGTGAACACTGAAGCTTTCTTT | TRBJ1-1 | TRBV19 | TRBD1 | NA
CASSKWRKGSYEQYF | TGTGCCAGCAGTAAGTGGAGAAAAGGTTCCTACGAGCAGTACTTC | TRBJ2-7 | TRBV2 | NA | NA
CAISDADRGVTDTQYF | TGTGCCATCAGTGACGCGGACAGGGGGGTCACAGATACGCAGTATTTT | TRBJ2-3 | TRBV10-3 | TRBD1 | NA
CASSRRFSGDGSYEQYF | TGTGCCAGCAGCCGCCGATTCTCCGGGGACGGATCCTACGAGCAGTACTTC | TRBJ2-7 | TRBV5-4 | NA | NA
CASSSRHLQGPDTQYF | TGTGCCAGCAGCTCACGTCATCTACAGGGACCAGATACGCAGTATTTT | TRBJ2-3 | TRBV27 | NA | NA
CASSLGLEGRSSETQYF | TGTGCCAGCAGCTTAGGTTTAGAGGGGCGGAGCAGCGAGACCCAGTACTTC | TRBJ2-5 | TRBV7-9 | NA | once
CAIRGLAGAHEQYF | TGTGCCATCAGGGGACTAGCGGGAGCCCACGAGCAGTACTTC | TRBJ2-7 | TRBV10-3 | TRBD2 | NA
CAWSVPAEAFF | TGTGCCTGGAGTGTACCAGCTGAAGCTTTCTTT | TRBJ1-1 | TRBV30 | NA | NA
CASQDSYYEQYF | TGTGCCAGCCAGGACAGTTACTACGAGCAGTACTTC | TRBJ2-7 | TRBV6-6 | NA | NA
CASTTNNRGDGYTF | TGTGCCAGCACCACTAATAACAGGGGGGACGGCTACACCTTC | TRBJ1-2 | TRBV27 | TRBD1 | NA
CASSAASRGNRYEQYF | TGTGCCAGCAGCGCAGCTTCCAGGGGGAACAGGTACGAGCAGTACTTC | TRBJ2-7 | TRBV7-2 | TRBD1 | NA
CASSQDWYEQETQYF | TGCGCCAGCAGCCAAGATTGGTACGAACAAGAGACCCAGTACTTC | TRBJ2-5 | TRBV4-1 | NA | NA
CASSFKREAYEQYF | TGTGCCAGCAGTTTCAAACGGGAAGCCTACGAGCAGTACTTC | TRBJ2-7 | TRBV28 | NA | NA
CASSWGAGKTGELFF | TGTGCCAGCAGTTGGGGGGCCGGGAAAACCGGGGAGCTGTTTTTT | TRBJ2-2 | TRBV6-6 | NA | NA
CASSQEQNTGELFF | TGCGCCAGCAGCCAAGAACAGAACACCGGGGAGCTGTTTTTT | TRBJ2-2 | TRBV4-1 | NA | NA
CASSLDTGTISGNTIYF | TGCGCCAGCAGCTTGGACACCGGGACAATCTCTGGAAACACCATATATTTT | TRBJ1-3 | TRBV5-1 | NA | once
CASSPERHKNTEAFF | TGTGCCAGCAGCCCAGAGAGACATAAGAACACTGAAGCTTTCTTT | TRBJ1-1 | TRBV11-2 | NA | NA
CASSPPRRPQHF | TGTGCCAGCAGTCCCCCAAGACGGCCCCAGCATTTT | TRBJ1-5 | TRBV28 | NA | NA
CASSTGRVPFYEQYF | TGTGCCAGTAGTACCGGTCGCGTACCCTTCTACGAGCAGTACTTC | TRBJ2-7 | TRBV19 | NA | NA
CASRLAGGPGEQYF | TGTGCCAGCCGTTTAGCGGGAGGGCCGGGAGAGCAGTACTTC | TRBJ2-7 | TRBV27 | TRBD2 | NA
CACNHRGTSWDIQYF | TGTGCCTGTAATCACCGAGGAACGTCGTGGGACATTCAGTACTTC | TRBJ2-4 | TRBV30 | NA | NA
CASADRGFYEQYF | TGTGCCAGCGCCGACAGGGGATTTTACGAGCAGTACTTC | TRBJ2-7 | TRBV11-1 | TRBD1 | NA
CASINLAGEGDNEQFF | TGTGCCAGCATCAATCTAGCGGGAGAGGGAGACAATGAGCAGTTCTTC | TRBJ2-1 | TRBV27 | TRBD2 | NA
CASSPTGGNEQFF | TGTGCCAGCAGCCCGACAGGGGGGAATGAGCAGTTCTTC | TRBJ2-1 | TRBV7-6 | TRBD1 | NA
CASSDPSETSGSGYEQYF | TGTGCCAGCAGCGACCCTTCAGAGACTAGCGGGAGCGGATACGAGCAGTACTTC | TRBJ2-7 | TRBV9 | TRBD2 | once
CASSQSSGSFGTEAFF | TGCGCCAGCAGCCAAAGTTCGGGTTCCTTCGGGACTGAAGCTTTCTTT | TRBJ1-1 | TRBV4-1 | NA | NA
CASSFGTGFQPQHF | TGTGCCAGCAGTTTCGGGACAGGGTTTCAGCCCCAGCATTTT | TRBJ1-5 | TRBV2 | TRBD1 | NA
CASNPPGTDYEQYF | TGTGCCAGCAATCCCCCAGGGACAGACTACGAGCAGTACTTC | TRBJ2-7 | TRBV28 | TRBD1 | once
CASTLFQWISGNTIYF | TGTGCCAGCACCCTCTTTCAGTGGATCTCTGGAAACACCATATATTTT | TRBJ1-3 | TRBV27 | NA | NA
CASIPEGQGAQGSEQYF | TGTGCCAGCATCCCTGAGGGACAGGGGGCGCAGGGAAGCGAGCAGTACTTC | TRBJ2-7 | TRBV28 | TRBD1 | NA
CSVELAGYEQYF | TGCAGCGTTGAATTGGCAGGGTATGAGCAGTACTTC | TRBJ2-7 | TRBV29-1 | NA | NA
CASSLLWGGGYNEQFF | TGTGCCAGCAGCTTGTTGTGGGGAGGGGGATACAATGAGCAGTTCTTC | TRBJ2-1 | TRBV5-6 | NA | NA
CASSTQAGTYEQYF | TGTGCCAGTAGTACCCAAGCGGGCACCTACGAGCAGTACTTC | TRBJ2-7 | TRBV19 | NA | NA
CASSPSVGTESYEQYF | TGCGCCAGCAGCCCGTCAGTTGGGACAGAGTCCTACGAGCAGTACTTC | TRBJ2-7 | TRBV4-3 | TRBD1 | NA
CASSENTGMGDRAYEQYF | TGTGCCAGCAGTGAAAATACGGGGATGGGGGACCGGGCCTACGAGCAGTACTTC | TRBJ2-7 | TRBV6-1 | NA | NA
CASSLTGANYGYTF | TGTGCCAGCAGTTTAACAGGGGCCAACTATGGCTACACCTTC | TRBJ1-2 | TRBV27 | TRBD1 | NA
CASSLEVGSGRSYNEQFF | TGTGCCAGCAGCTTAGAAGTGGGGAGCGGGAGGTCCTACAATGAGCAGTTCTTC | TRBJ2-1 | TRBV11-2 | TRBD2 | NA
CASSLIQGVPYEQYF | TGTGCCAGCAGCCTGATACAGGGAGTTCCCTACGAGCAGTACTTC | TRBJ2-7 | TRBV13 | NA | NA
CASSLEERSYTGELFF | TGTGCCAGCAGCCTAGAAGAGCGGAGCTACACCGGGGAGCTGTTTTTT | TRBJ2-2 | TRBV4-2 | NA | NA
CASRISGANVLTF | TGTGCCAGCAGGATCTCTGGGGCCAACGTCCTGACTTTC | TRBJ2-6 | TRBV7-7 | NA | few